This TCR beta chain is from a study of blood T cell repertoires in COVID-19. Turning to the study itself: The origin of the acute and convalescent COVID-19 samples was the United States, Italy and Spain. Sources were T cells, B-cell-depleted T cells, or PBMCs; the material itself was cDNA or gDNA.

The CDR3 loop spans 13 amino acids. CDR1 is MNHEY, CDR2 SVGAGI, per germline. V was cut by 7 bases and J by 7 bases, with 13 bases left in between. Per the original data handling: Quantification of nucleated cells was approximated via reference gene primer amplification. Sequencing was performed with immunoSEQ multiplex PCR; in TCRdb, only in-frame clones are kept and a portion is missing. The V and J calls and the clone size are those of that table, but D and trimming were determined from the DNA. This table has about 160,000 clones, around 77% appearing once. The V call is TRBV6-5, the J call TRBJ2-2; a possible D gene is TRBD1 (5 bases). This TCR was recovered from a man in his 70s with acute or convalescent COVID-19. The sample consisted of peripheral blood. CDR3 coding DNA: TGTGCCAGCACTAGGGGAATTGGCGGGGAGCTGTTTTTT. It yields the protein CASTRGIGGELFF.